This entry lists 5 T cell receptor beta chains sequenced from one sample in a study of T cell responses to AZD1222 COVID-19 vaccine (TCRdb year 2021). Libraries were built with the immunoSEQ multiplex PCR assay. Not all clones reach the TCRdb copy of this immuneACCESS table, which keeps in-frame sequences only. Checked studies attribute under half of the gap to unresolved V genes and leave the rest unexplained. The sample table contains 100,000 to 120,000 clones; only one count was recorded for under 95% of them. The ten most abundant clones make up under 10% of the sample. According to the study, the label for this sample's time point signals: baseline before first vaccination. This sample comprised peripheral blood, obtained on day 0 of AZD1222 vaccination. The receptors here all came from an adult in good health.

This chain links TRBV3-1 (or the pseudogene TRBV3-2) with TRBJ1-3; 11 bases agree with TRBD1. CDR1 and CDR2 from the germline V gene are LGHDT and YNNKEL (reference sequence). This CDR3 has 15 residues. Germline trimming cut 2 bases from V and 4 bases from J; bases unmatched to any gene: 1. The CDR3 sequence is CASSQWDRGGNTIYF. For the CDR3, the DNA is TGTGCCAGCAGCCAATGGGACAGGGGGGGAAACACCATATATTTT.

This chain links TRBV5-1 with TRBJ1-6; TRBD1 agrees at 9 bases. The CDR3 spans 16 residues. The V gene end was trimmed by 4 bases and the J gene end by 2 bases; junction bases not matched to a gene: 4. CDR1 and CDR2 (germline): SGHRS, YFSETQ. The CDR3 spells CASSPGQGTYNSPLHF. In nucleotides, the CDR3 is TGCGCCAGCAGCCCGGGACAGGGAACCTATAATTCACCCCTCCACTTT.

This chain joins TRBV19 and TRBJ1-1, with 7 bases matching TRBD1. The V segment lost 5 bases and the J segment 4 bases; nucleotides outside the gene matches: 10. Germline V CDR1 and CDR2: LNHDA, SQIVND (reference sequence). The CDR3 contains 15 residues. The CDR3 reads CASSSQTGRSTEAFF. The CDR3 region has the DNA TGTGCCAGTAGTTCCCAGACAGGGAGGAGCACTGAAGCTTTCTTT.

The chain joins TRBV4-1 to TRBJ1-1; a possible D gene is TRBD1 (5 bases). CDR3 length equals 14 residues. The V gene lost 0 bases and the J gene lost 7 bases, with 12 bases spanning the gap. The germline CDR1 and CDR2 sequences are MGHRA and YSYEKL. The CDR3 bases are TGCGCCAGCAGCCAAGATCATGGGCAGGGTGAAGCTTTCTTT. This translates into CASSQDHGQGEAFF.

The J gene is TRBJ2-6, the V gene TRBV5-1, with a weak D call TRBD1 (6 bases). Trimming pared 4 bases from V and 0 bases from J, leaving 11 bases between. The germline V gene has CDR1 SGHRS and CDR2 YFSETQ. The CDR3 covers 16 residues. The CDR3 sequence: CASSLGQLSGANVLTF. In DNA, the CDR3 is TGCGCCAGCAGCCTCGGACAGCTCTCTGGGGCCAACGTCCTGACTTTC.